This section outlines one T cell receptor (beta chain) sequence together with its context. Its target is unknown. This sample is part of a study of shared clonotypes between healthy human individuals. Points from the study as a whole: Limitation of the genetic and exposure-history diversity represented came from the few donors. A handful of donors showed sharing of about 4.6% of naive CD4 clonotypes. Naive subsets generally had larger estimated richness than memory subsets.

CD8 cells classed as naive were CD45RO-negative and positively selected for CCR7, excluding terminally differentiated effector memory CD45RA+ cells. Replicate PCRs for sorted subsets used around 190 ng DNA; this equaled some 30,000 T cell genomes. Measured with immunoSEQ multiplex PCR; TCRdb has only the in-frame clones, and not every one. The profile shows some 740,000 clones, more than 85% of them singletons. This TCR derives from a young man in good health. Sequencing was done on a sample of naive CD8+ T cells sorted from blood.

CDR3 sequence: CSVTFRGLGEKLFF. The CDR3 DNA is TGCAGCGTGACCTTCAGGGGGCTGGGTGAAAAACTGTTTTTT. The chain links TRBV29-1 to TRBJ1-4, with 8 bases identical to TRBD1. Germline CDR1 reads SQVTM; CDR2 reads ANQGSEA. The V segment lost 6 bases and the J segment 7 bases; nucleotides outside the gene matches: 10. The CDR3 is made up of 14 amino acids. The entire variable domain, with the rest obtained from reference TRBV29-1 and TRBJ1-4, is as follows: SAVISQKPSRDICQRGTSLTIQCQVDSQVTMMFWYRQQPGQSLTLIATANQGSEATYESGFVIDKFPISRPNLTFSTLTVSNMSPEDSSIYLCSVTFRGLGEKLFFGSGTQLSVL.